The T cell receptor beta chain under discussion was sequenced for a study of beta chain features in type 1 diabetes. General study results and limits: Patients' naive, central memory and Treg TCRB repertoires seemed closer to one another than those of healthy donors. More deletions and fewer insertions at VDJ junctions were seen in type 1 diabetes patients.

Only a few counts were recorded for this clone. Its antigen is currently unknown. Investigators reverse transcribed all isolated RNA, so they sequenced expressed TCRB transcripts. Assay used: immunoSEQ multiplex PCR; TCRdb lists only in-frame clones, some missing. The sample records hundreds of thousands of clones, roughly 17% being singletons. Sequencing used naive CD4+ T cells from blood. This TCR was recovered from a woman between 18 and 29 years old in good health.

The CDR3 sequence is CASSIGGLAFEQFF. CDR3 DNA: TGTGCCAGTAGTATAGGGGGACTAGCGTTTGAGCAGTTCTTC. The chain is built from TRBV19 and TRBJ2-1, with 10 bases identical to TRBD2. Germline CDR1 reads LNHDA; CDR2 reads SQIVND (reference sequence). The CDR3 is 14 amino acids. The trim removed 1 base at V and 9 bases at J, leaving 3 bases unmatched.